This T cell receptor (beta chain) derives from a study of PD-L1 blockade in urothelial cancer. Synthetic TCR analog templates were spiked into all PCRs individually. Profiled with immunoSEQ multiplex PCR; TCRdb holds only in-frame clones, not every one. This table has 100,000 to 150,000 clones, 86% appearing once. Indicated time point: peripheral blood 6 weeks after treatment start. There are 11 residues in the CDR3. V lost 7 bases to trimming and J lost 4 bases, with 8 bases between them. Germline assignment: CDR1 MDHEN and CDR2 SYDVKM. The genes are TRBV28 and TRBJ2-7; weak D call: TRBD2 (5 bases). This TCR was recovered from a man in his fifties with urothelial cancer. Sample: PBMCs, taken around atezolizumab (anti-PD-L1) treatment. The CDR3 DNA follows: TGTGCCAGCACGGGAAGGTACGAGCAGTACTTC. It yields the protein CASTGRYEQYF.